These 28 T cell receptor beta chains share one sample of origin, sequenced in a study of blood T cell repertoires in COVID-19. Clones were read by immunoSEQ multiplex PCR, and TCRdb kept only the in-frame ones, dropping some. The top ten hold roughly 4% of the sample, which has 110,000 to 150,000 clones, 82% seen once. The material sequenced was peripheral blood. The receptor set was obtained from a woman older than 75 with acute or convalescent COVID-19.

The CDR3 sequence: CAWGGTSRSHPGSGANVLTF. The CDR3 bases are TGTGCCTGGGGGGGGACTAGTAGGTCCCATCCCGGCTCTGGGGCCAACGTCCTGACTTTC. The chain has TRBV30 and TRBJ2-6; TRBD2 aligns across 8 bases. The CDR3 spans 20 residues. V lost 5 bases to trimming and J lost 0 bases; unmatched junction nucleotides: 18. CDR1 is GTSNPN, CDR2 SVGIG, per germline (reference sequence).

The chain joins TRBV24-1 to TRBJ1-5; D perhaps matches TRBD1 (5 bases). The CDR3 loop spans 15 amino acids. Trimming took 4 bases from V and 5 from J, leaving 14 bases between them. Germline-derived CDR1 and CDR2 are KGHDR and SFDVKD. The CDR3 region has the DNA TGTGCCACCAGTGACCCCGGGACTGGGGATCAGCCCCAGCATTTT. Its translation is CATSDPGTGDQPQHF.

V gene TRBV18 combines with J gene TRBJ2-1; 11 bases are shared with TRBD2. The germline V gene has CDR1 KGHSH and CDR2 LQKENI. CDR3 length: 16 amino acids. Trimming at V came to 2 bases and at J to 7 bases, leaving 7 bases not matched to a gene. The CDR3 nucleotides are TGTGCCAGCTCACCAATAATAGCGGGGGGGCGAAATGAGCAGTTCTTC. Amino acid sequence: CASSPIIAGGRNEQFF.

V usage is TRBV4-1 and J usage is TRBJ2-1; D not certain. The length of the CDR3 is 12 residues. Trimming took 0 bases from V and 9 from J, leaving 6 bases between them. Germline V gene sequence: CDR1 MGHRA, CDR2 YSYEKL. For the CDR3, the DNA is TGCGCCAGCAGCCAAGATGGCCCTGAGCAGTTCTTC. Translated, it gives CASSQDGPEQFF.

The genes are TRBV29-1 and TRBJ2-7; D not resolved. The CDR3 loop spans 12 amino acids. Germline V lookup: CDR1 SQVTM, CDR2 ANQGSEA. Trimming cost V 4 bases and J 1 base, with 8 bases left between them. In nucleotides, the CDR3 is TGCAGCGTTGTCGAGGATTCCTACGAGCAGTACTTC. Protein: CSVVEDSYEQYF.

The V call is TRBV19, the J call TRBJ2-2; weak D call: TRBD1 (6 bases). V gave up 6 bases and J gave up 3 bases, with 14 bases separating them. Germline V gene lookup returns CDR1 LNHDA and CDR2 SQIVND (reference sequence). CDR3 length: 15 residues. CDR3 nucleotide sequence: TGTGCCAGTAGGCTACAGGGATTACACACCGGGGAGCTGTTTTTT. It yields the protein CASRLQGLHTGELFF.

The genes are TRBV20-1 and TRBJ1-3; unclear D gene. Germline V lookup: CDR1 DFQATT, CDR2 SNEGSKA (reference sequence). The CDR3 is 11 amino acids. V shed 7 bases and J shed 5 bases, with 9 bases lying between them. The chain's CDR3 is CSVLVRNTIYF. The CDR3, as DNA: TGCAGTGTTCTCGTAAGAAACACCATATATTTT.

A few counts support this clone. The chain combines TRBV7-9 with TRBJ1-4; TRBD1 matches 11 bases. This CDR3 contains 14 residues. V shed 5 bases and J 5 bases; nucleotides not matched to a gene: 1. CDR1 is SEHNR and CDR2 is FQNEAQ in the germline V gene (reference sequence). CDR3 protein: CASSRDRGNEKLFF. CDR3 coding DNA: TGTGCCAGCAGCAGGGACAGGGGGAATGAAAAACTGTTTTTT. Full variable domain (missing parts from reference TRBV7-9 and TRBJ1-4): DTGVSQNPRHKITKRGQNVTFRCDPISEHNRLYWYRQTLGQGPEFLTYFQNEAQLEKSRLLSDRFSAERPKGSFSTLEIQRTEQGDSAMYLCASSRDRGNEKLFFGSGTQLSVL.

This clone appeared a few times. The chain's CDR3 is CASSPAGVRSEQYF. CDR3 DNA: TGCGCCAGCAGCCCGGCGGGAGTTCGGAGCGAGCAGTACTTC. The chain joins TRBV4-1 to TRBJ2-7; 7 positions agree with TRBD2. The CDR3 loop spans 14 amino acids. Germline CDR1 is MGHRA and CDR2 is YSYEKL. J was trimmed by 6 bases and V by 4 bases; bases with no gene match: 9.

The genes are TRBV6-5 and TRBJ1-2; D perhaps matches TRBD1 (5 bases). Germline V gene sequence: CDR1 MNHEY, CDR2 SVGAGI. This CDR3 region has 12 residues. V lost 7 bases and J lost 7, with 13 bases in between. The CDR3 DNA reads TGTGCCAGCACCAACCGGGGGGGTGGCTACACCTTC. Its protein is CASTNRGGGYTF.

The chain is built from TRBV10-3 and TRBJ1-1, with unresolved D. Germline assignment: CDR1 ENHRY and CDR2 SYGVKD. Trimming removed 0 bases from V and 1 base from J, with 9 bases in between. CDR3 length: 15 amino acids. The chain's CDR3 is CAISESADSNTEAFF. CDR3 nucleotide sequence: TGTGCCATCAGTGAGTCGGCAGACTCGAACACTGAAGCTTTCTTT.

The rearrangement links TRBV4-2 to TRBJ2-1; D not certain. V lost 0 bases and J lost 5, with 11 bases in between. In germline, CDR1 is LGHNA, CDR2 YNFKEQ. The CDR3 has 15 residues. Here the CDR3 DNA reads TGTGCCAGCAGCCAAGATTTGAAGTCAGACAATGAGCAGTTCTTC. It translates to CASSQDLKSDNEQFF.

This clone appeared a few times. The chain has TRBV30 and TRBJ1-2, with D uncertain. Trimming pared 3 bases from V and 8 bases from J, leaving 16 bases between. Germline V CDR1 and CDR2: GTSNPN, SVGIG (reference sequence). This CDR3 region has 13 residues. CDR3 sequence: CAWSDTPGGGYTF. The CDR3, as DNA: TGTGCCTGGAGCGACACTCCCGGAGGGGGCTACACCTTC.

The gene calls are TRBV20-1 and TRBJ2-7; TRBD2 aligns across 7 bases. V shed 2 bases and J 9 bases; nucleotides not matched to a gene: 4. This CDR3 comprises 11 residues. Per germline, CDR1 DFQATT and CDR2 SNEGSKA (reference sequence). Here the CDR3 reads CSARSGIGQYF. CDR3 sequence (DNA): TGCAGTGCTAGAAGCGGGATCGGGCAGTACTTC.

V usage is TRBV11-2 and J usage is TRBJ2-1, with D hard to call. The ends were cut back, 6 bases at V and 4 bases at J, with 4 bases in the middle. There are 11 residues in the CDR3. Germline assignment: CDR1 SGHAT and CDR2 FQNNGV. In DNA, the CDR3 is TGTGCCAGCAGGTCTTACAATGAGCAGTTCTTC. Translation: CASRSYNEQFF.

This clone was found a few times. This sequence joins TRBV6-5 and TRBJ1-2; D is possibly TRBD1 (5 bases). This CDR3 comprises 14 residues. Germline loops: CDR1 MNHEY, CDR2 SVGAGI. V was trimmed by 5 bases and J by 8 bases, leaving 18 bases between them. The chain's CDR3 is CASSPWGRAGGYTF. In DNA form, the CDR3 reads TGTGCCAGCAGTCCCTGGGGGAGGGCTGGGGGCTACACCTTC.

This chain connects TRBV19 to TRBJ1-6, with 8 positions matching TRBD1. The CDR3 length is 13 residues. V lost 4 bases to trimming and J lost 10 bases; unmatched junction nucleotides: 3. Germline lookup yields CDR1 LNHDA and CDR2 SQIVND (reference sequence). CDR3: CASSTRGLSPLHF. The CDR3 nucleotides are TGTGCCAGTAGTACCAGGGGGCTCTCACCCCTCCACTTT.

The genes are TRBV6-5 and TRBJ2-5, with 10 bases matching TRBD1. CDR1 and CDR2 from the germline V gene are MNHEY and SVGAGI. The CDR3 extends over 15 amino acids. After removal of 5 bases from V and 5 bases from J, the junction contained 8 bases not matched to a gene. The CDR3 sequence: CASSPGTGVWETQYF. The DNA for the CDR3 is TGTGCCAGCAGTCCCGGGACAGGGGTATGGGAGACCCAGTACTTC.

This clone was picked up one time. DNA of the CDR3: TGTGCCATCACCCGGACAGGGGGCCCGACTGGAAACACCATATATTTT. Its translation is CAITRTGGPTGNTIYF. This rearrangement joins TRBV10-3 to TRBJ1-3, with 11 nucleotides matching TRBD1. The ends lost 7 bases at V and 2 bases at J; junction bases unmatched: 7. The CDR3 loop spans 16 amino acids. Germline lookup yields CDR1 ENHRY and CDR2 SYGVKD.

The rearrangement uses TRBV4-2 and TRBJ2-7; 11 bases are a match to TRBD2. Germline-derived CDR1 and CDR2 are LGHNA and YNFKEQ. This CDR3 is built from 17 residues. Unmatched junction bases numbered 7, after V lost 0 bases and J lost 3 bases. This CDR3 is CASSQEVRTSGLYEQYF. In DNA, the CDR3 is TGTGCCAGCAGCCAAGAGGTTAGGACTAGCGGGCTCTACGAGCAGTACTTC.

The chain combines TRBV2 with TRBJ1-2; D possibly corresponds to TRBD1 (6 bases). Per the germline V gene, CDR1 is SNHLY and CDR2 is FYNNEI. V shed 7 bases and J shed 4 bases, with 13 bases lying between them. This CDR3 has 13 residues. Here the CDR3 DNA reads TGTGCCAGCACCAGGGGAGGGCTCTATGGCTACACCTTC. Translation: CASTRGGLYGYTF.

This clone was found once. The CDR3 DNA is TGCGCCAGCAGCCAGGAGGGACTAGCGGGGGGATACAATGAGCAGTTCTTC. Translated, it gives CASSQEGLAGGYNEQFF. V usage is TRBV4-1 and J usage is TRBJ2-1; 15 bases align to TRBD2. From germline, CDR1 is MGHRA and CDR2 YSYEKL. The V segment lost 3 bases and the J segment 4 bases; nucleotides outside the gene matches: 4. The CDR3 consists of 17 residues.

V and J are TRBV10-3 and TRBJ2-7; 10 bases line up with TRBD1. The junction had 5 bases not matched to a gene; V was cut back by 5 bases and J by 1 base. The germline CDR1 and CDR2 sequences are ENHRY and SYGVKD. CDR3 size: 15 residues. CDR3 nucleotide sequence: TGTGCCATCAGTCCGGACAGGGGGGATTCCTACGAGCAGTACTTC. Amino acids: CAISPDRGDSYEQYF.

The chain is built from TRBV4-1 and TRBJ1-5; D unclear. The CDR3 loop spans 15 amino acids. Germline V lookup: CDR1 MGHRA, CDR2 YSYEKL. V shed 3 bases and J shed 5 bases, with 14 bases lying between them. The CDR3 protein is CASSQNMWGDQPQHF. The CDR3 DNA sequence: TGCGCCAGCAGCCAGAACATGTGGGGAGATCAGCCCCAGCATTTT.

The CDR3 sequence is CASRRTGDLGEQYF. The CDR3 nucleotides read TGTGCCAGTAGGCGGACAGGGGACCTAGGGGAGCAGTACTTC. The J gene is TRBJ2-7, the V gene TRBV19; 9 nucleotides agree with TRBD1. This CDR3 comprises 14 residues. V gave up 6 bases and J gave up 7 bases; unmatched junction bases: 10. Per the germline V gene, CDR1 is LNHDA and CDR2 is SQIVND (reference sequence).

In regard to this clone: The same CDR3 arises from other DNA sequences in this sample as well. The rearrangement links TRBV5-1 to TRBJ2-1, with TRBD2 identical over 10 bases. The germline CDR1 and CDR2 sequences are SGHRS and YFSETQ. The J segment lost 0 bases and the V segment lost 2 bases, leaving 5 bases of the junction unmatched. The CDR3 extends over 17 amino acids. The chain's CDR3 is CASSLWTSGSSYNEQFF. CDR3 nucleotides: TGCGCCAGCAGCTTATGGACTAGCGGAAGCTCCTACAATGAGCAGTTCTTC.

This clone was seen repeatedly, ten times or more. V and J are TRBV4-1 and TRBJ1-2; D gene unclear. Trimming stripped 3 bases from V and 1 base from J, with 12 bases between. The CDR3 sequence is 15 residues long. Germline assignment: CDR1 MGHRA and CDR2 YSYEKL. CDR3 nucleotides: TGCGCCAGCAGCCAGCGGAATAGATATAACTATGGCTACACCTTC. It codes for CASSQRNRYNYGYTF.

The chain has TRBV6-5 and TRBJ2-3, with 9 bases aligning to TRBD1. This CDR3 has 15 residues. V shed 5 bases and J 4 bases; nucleotides not matched to a gene: 7. Germline-derived CDR1 and CDR2 are MNHEY and SVGAGI. The CDR3 bases are TGTGCCAGCAGTCGGGACAGGGCACTGTCAGATACGCAGTATTTT. This gives the protein CASSRDRALSDTQYF.